This passage covers 2 T cell receptor beta chains from one sample sequenced in a study of blood T cell repertoires in COVID-19. Libraries were prepared by immunoSEQ multiplex PCR; TCRdb keeps only in-frame clonotypes and omits some of them. The sample contains 65,000 to 100,000 clones, 80% to 90% of which appear only once. The sequenced sample consisted of peripheral blood. The receptor set was obtained from an elderly woman with acute or convalescent COVID-19.

The rearrangement uses TRBV29-1 and TRBJ1-2, with 12 bases matching TRBD1. The V gene end was trimmed by 1 base and the J gene end by 2 bases; junction bases not matched to a gene: 2. The CDR3 extends over 15 amino acids. CDR1 and CDR2 (germline): SQVTM, ANQGSEA. In DNA, the CDR3 is TGCAGCGTTGAAGGGGGACAGGGGGCGAACTATGGCTACACCTTC. It translates to CSVEGGQGANYGYTF.

This chain uses TRBV6-5 with TRBJ2-6; possibly TRBD1 for D (6 bases). This CDR3 has 15 residues. Germline CDR1 MNHEY, CDR2 SVGAGI. With 5 bases removed from V and 2 bases from J, the gap between germline ends came to 10 bases. The CDR3 DNA sequence: TGTGCCAGCAGTAACAGGGTTACTGGGGCCAACGTCCTGACTTTC. It is translated as CASSNRVTGANVLTF.